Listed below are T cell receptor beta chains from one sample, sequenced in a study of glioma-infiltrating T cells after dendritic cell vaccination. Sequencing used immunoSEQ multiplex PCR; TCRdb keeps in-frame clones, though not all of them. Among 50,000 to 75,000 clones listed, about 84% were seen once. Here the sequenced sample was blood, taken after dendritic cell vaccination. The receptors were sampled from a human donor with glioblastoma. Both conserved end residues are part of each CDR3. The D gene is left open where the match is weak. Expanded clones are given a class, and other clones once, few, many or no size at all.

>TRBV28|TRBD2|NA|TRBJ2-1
CASSLRAGGYNEQFF
TGTGCCAGCAGTTTAAGAGCGGGGGGATACAATGAGCAGTTCTTC
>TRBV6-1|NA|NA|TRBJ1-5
CASSLGQTQPQHF
TGTGCCAGCAGTCTCGGACAGACCCAGCCCCAGCATTTT
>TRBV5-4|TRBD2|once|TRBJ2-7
CASSSGLAGNYEQYF
TGTGCCAGCAGTTCGGGACTAGCGGGGAACTACGAGCAGTACTTC
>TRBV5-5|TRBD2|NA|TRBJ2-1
CVSSVGSGGHYNEQFF
TGTGTCAGCTCCGTCGGGAGCGGGGGGCATTACAATGAGCAGTTCTTC
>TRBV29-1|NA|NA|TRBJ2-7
CSVGKGLNYEQYF
TGCAGCGTTGGAAAGGGGTTAAACTACGAGCAGTACTTC
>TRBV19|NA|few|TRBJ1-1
CASSIRTDAEAFF
TGTGCCAGTAGTATACGGACAGATGCTGAAGCTTTCTTT
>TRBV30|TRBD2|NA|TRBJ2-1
CAWSWRGGNNEQFF
TGTGCCTGGAGTTGGCGGGGGGGAAACAATGAGCAGTTCTTC
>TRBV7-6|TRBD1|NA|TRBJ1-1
CASSRRDSEAFF
TGTGCCAGCAGCCGCCGGGACAGTGAAGCTTTCTTT
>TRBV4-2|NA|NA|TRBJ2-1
CASSHGLYNEQFF
TGTGCCAGCAGCCATGGGCTGTACAATGAGCAGTTCTTC
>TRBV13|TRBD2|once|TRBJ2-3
CASSLGGLAGDTQYF
TGTGCCAGCAGCTTAGGGGGACTAGCGGGAGATACGCAGTATTTT
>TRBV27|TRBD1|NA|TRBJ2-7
CASSGRDRAYEQYF
TGTGCCAGCAGTGGCCGGGACAGGGCCTACGAGCAGTACTTC
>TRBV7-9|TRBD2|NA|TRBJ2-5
CASSLSGTRPWETQYF
TGTGCCAGCAGCCTCTCCGGGACTAGACCGTGGGAGACCCAGTACTTC
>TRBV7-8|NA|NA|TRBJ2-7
CASSSLGGRLGEQYF
TGTGCCAGCAGCTCGTTGGGGGGGCGTCTCGGCGAGCAGTACTTC
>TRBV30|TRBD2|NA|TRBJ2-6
CAWSPLAGSSGANVLTF
TGTGCCTGGAGTCCGCTAGCGGGGAGCTCTGGGGCCAACGTCCTGACTTTC
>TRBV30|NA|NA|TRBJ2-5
CAWSPRGTEELASQETQYF
TGTGCCTGGAGTCCGCGTGGGACAGAGGAGCTAGCGTCCCAGGAGACCCAGTACTTC
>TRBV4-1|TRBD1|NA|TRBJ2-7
CASSLLSTGQDSYEQYF
TGCGCCAGCAGCCTCTTATCGACAGGGCAAGATTCCTACGAGCAGTACTTC
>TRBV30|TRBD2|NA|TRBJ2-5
CAWSVRTQGGRDEQYF
TGTGCCTGGAGTGTACGTACCCAGGGAGGGAGGGATGAGCAGTACTTC
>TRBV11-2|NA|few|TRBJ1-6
CASSLVPGLEAPLHF
TGTGCCAGCAGCTTAGTCCCGGGGTTAGAGGCACCCCTCCACTTT
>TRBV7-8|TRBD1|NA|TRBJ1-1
CASSFRGGLSGVNTEAFF
TGTGCCAGCAGCTTTAGAGGGGGCCTCAGTGGCGTGAACACTGAAGCTTTCTTT
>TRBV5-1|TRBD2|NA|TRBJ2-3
CASSGGERGADTQYF
TGCGCCAGCAGCGGGGGGGAGCGGGGAGCAGATACGCAGTATTTT
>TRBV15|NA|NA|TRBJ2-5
CATSRDYRGNTPQYF
TGTGCCACCAGCAGAGATTACCGGGGGAATACTCCCCAGTACTTC
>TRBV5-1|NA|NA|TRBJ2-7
CASSLTAGRTYEQYF
TGCGCCAGCAGCTTGACAGCGGGCAGGACCTACGAGCAGTACTTC
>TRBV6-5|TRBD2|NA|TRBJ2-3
CASSFARQAGPDTQYF
TGTGCCAGCAGTTTTGCCCGGCAAGCGGGGCCAGATACGCAGTATTTT
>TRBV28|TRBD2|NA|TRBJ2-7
CASILSGGGSYEQYF
TGTGCCAGCATCCTTAGCGGGGGGGGATCCTACGAGCAGTACTTC
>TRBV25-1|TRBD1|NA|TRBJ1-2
CASSTTGGQNYGYTF
TGTGCCAGCAGTACAACAGGGGGCCAGAACTATGGCTACACCTTC
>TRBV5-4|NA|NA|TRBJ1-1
CASSRGGAGTEAFF
TGTGCCAGCAGCCGCGGGGGCGCGGGTACTGAAGCTTTCTTT
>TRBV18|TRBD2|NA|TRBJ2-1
CASSPNGAGVNEQFF
TGTGCCAGCTCACCAAATGGCGCGGGGGTCAATGAGCAGTTCTTC
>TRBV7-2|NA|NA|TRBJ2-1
CASSLSGNQRWDNEQFF
TGTGCCAGCAGCTTAAGTGGTAACCAGCGGTGGGACAATGAGCAGTTCTTC
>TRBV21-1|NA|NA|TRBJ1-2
CASSTPEEYGYTF
TGTGCCAGCAGCACCCCAGAGGAGTATGGCTACACCTTC
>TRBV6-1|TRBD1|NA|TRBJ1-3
CASSASTGMRDTIYF
TGTGCCAGCAGTGCCTCGACAGGGATGAGGGACACCATATATTTT
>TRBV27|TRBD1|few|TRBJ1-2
CASSLAGVTGGAYGYTF
TGTGCCAGCAGTTTAGCAGGGGTGACAGGGGGCGCGTATGGCTACACCTTC
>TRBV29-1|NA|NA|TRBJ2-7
CSVGRGSPYEQYF
TGCAGCGTTGGTCGGGGGTCCCCTTACGAGCAGTACTTC
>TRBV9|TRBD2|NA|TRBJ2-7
CASSPGLASYEQYF
TGTGCCAGCAGCCCGGGACTAGCGTCCTACGAGCAGTACTTC
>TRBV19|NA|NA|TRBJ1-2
CASSPGTSLAHGYTF
TGTGCCAGTAGTCCAGGGACATCGCTAGCCCATGGCTACACCTTC
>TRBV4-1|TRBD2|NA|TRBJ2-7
CASSQGLAGAGGEQYF
TGCGCCAGCAGCCAAGGACTAGCGGGGGCCGGTGGGGAGCAGTACTTC
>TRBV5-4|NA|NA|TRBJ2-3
CASSPLRGDTQYF
TGTGCCAGCAGCCCTCTACGGGGGGATACGCAGTATTTT
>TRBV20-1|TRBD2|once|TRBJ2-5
CSAYLGEGQYF
TGCAGTGCTTACCTCGGGGAGGGGCAGTACTTC
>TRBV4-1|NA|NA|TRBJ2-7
CASSLTNGGSSYEQYF
TGCGCCAGCAGCCTCACTAACGGGGGATCCTCCTACGAGCAGTACTTC
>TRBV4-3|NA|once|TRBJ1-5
CASSLRVVHQPQHF
TGCGCCAGCAGCCTCCGGGTAGTCCACCAGCCCCAGCATTTT
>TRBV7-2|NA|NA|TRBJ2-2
CASSLDPRKLTESRELFF
TGTGCCAGCAGCTTAGACCCCAGAAAACTTACGGAGAGTAGGGAGCTGTTTTTT
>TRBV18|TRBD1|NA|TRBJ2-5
CASTKETGPTQYF
TGTGCCAGCACCAAAGAGACAGGGCCGACCCAGTACTTC
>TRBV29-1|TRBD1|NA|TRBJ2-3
CSLLFGTGDNTDTQYF
TGCAGCCTACTGTTCGGGACAGGGGACAACACAGATACGCAGTATTTT
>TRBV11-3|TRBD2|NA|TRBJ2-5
CASSLAWGLAGGTQYF
TGTGCCAGCAGCCTAGCGTGGGGACTAGCGGGGGGGACCCAGTACTTC
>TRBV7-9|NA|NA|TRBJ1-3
CASSLSGNTIYF
TGTGCCAGCAGCTTATCAGGAAACACCATATATTTT
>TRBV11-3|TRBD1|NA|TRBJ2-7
CASSLFNRGLYEQYF
TGTGCCAGCAGCTTATTCAACAGGGGGTTGTACGAGCAGTACTTC
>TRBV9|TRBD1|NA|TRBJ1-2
CASSVDNRGHGYTF
TGTGCCAGCAGCGTAGATAACAGGGGCCATGGCTACACCTTC
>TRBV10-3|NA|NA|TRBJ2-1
CAISSNGVRGNEQFF
TGTGCCATCAGTTCGAATGGGGTTAGGGGCAATGAGCAGTTCTTC
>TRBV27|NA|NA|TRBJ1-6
CASSTQGSYNSPLHF
TGTGCCAGCAGTACTCAGGGGTCGTATAATTCACCCCTCCACTTT
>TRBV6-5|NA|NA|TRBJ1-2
CASSYAGGRGYTF
TGTGCCAGCAGTTACGCGGGGGGGCGCGGCTACACCTTC
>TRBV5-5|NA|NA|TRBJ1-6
CASSRLTDPNSPLHF
TGTGCCAGCAGCCGCCTGACAGATCCTAATTCACCCCTCCACTTT
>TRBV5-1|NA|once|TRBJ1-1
CASSLISQNTEAFF
TGCGCCAGCAGCTTGATATCACAAAACACTGAAGCTTTCTTT
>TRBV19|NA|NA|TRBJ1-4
CASKRAGIEKLFF
TGTGCCAGTAAACGAGCAGGGATTGAAAAACTGTTTTTT
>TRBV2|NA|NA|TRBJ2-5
CASSEDWGPQETQYF
TGTGCCAGCAGTGAAGACTGGGGGCCTCAAGAGACCCAGTACTTC
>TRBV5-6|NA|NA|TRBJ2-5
CASSFRWETQYF
TGTGCCAGCAGCTTCCGGTGGGAGACCCAGTACTTC
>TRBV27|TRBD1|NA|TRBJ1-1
CASRPQGGYIEAFF
TGTGCCAGCCGACCTCAGGGGGGTTATATTGAAGCTTTCTTT